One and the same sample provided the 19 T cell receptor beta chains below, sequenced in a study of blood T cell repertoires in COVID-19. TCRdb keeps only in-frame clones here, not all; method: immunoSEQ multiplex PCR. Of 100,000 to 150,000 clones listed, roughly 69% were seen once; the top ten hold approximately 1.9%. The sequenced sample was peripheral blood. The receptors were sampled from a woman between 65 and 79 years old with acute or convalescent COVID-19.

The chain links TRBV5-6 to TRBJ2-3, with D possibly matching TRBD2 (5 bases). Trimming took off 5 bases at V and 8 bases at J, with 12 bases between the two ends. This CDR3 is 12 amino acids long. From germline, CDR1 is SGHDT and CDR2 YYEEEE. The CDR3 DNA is TGTGCCAGCAGGGCGCCCCGGGGTACGCAGTATTTT. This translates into CASRAPRGTQYF. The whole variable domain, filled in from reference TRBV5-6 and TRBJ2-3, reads DAGVTQSPTHLIKTRGQQVTLRCSPKSGHDTVSWYQQALGQGPQFIFQYYEEEERQRGNFPDRFSGHQFPNYSSELNVNALLLGDSALYLCASRAPRGTQYFGPGTRLTVL.

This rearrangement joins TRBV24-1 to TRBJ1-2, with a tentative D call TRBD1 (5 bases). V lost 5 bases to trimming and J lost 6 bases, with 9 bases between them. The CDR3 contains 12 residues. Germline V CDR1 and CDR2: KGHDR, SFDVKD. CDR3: CATSGFRDGYTF. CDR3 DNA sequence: TGTGCCACCAGTGGCTTCAGGGATGGCTACACCTTC.

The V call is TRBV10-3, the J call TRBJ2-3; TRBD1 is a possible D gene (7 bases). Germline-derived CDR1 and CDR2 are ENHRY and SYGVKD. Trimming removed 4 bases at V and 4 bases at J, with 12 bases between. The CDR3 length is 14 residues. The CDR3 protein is CAISAQGGADTQYF. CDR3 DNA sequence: TGTGCCATCAGTGCTCAGGGGGGAGCAGATACGCAGTATTTT.

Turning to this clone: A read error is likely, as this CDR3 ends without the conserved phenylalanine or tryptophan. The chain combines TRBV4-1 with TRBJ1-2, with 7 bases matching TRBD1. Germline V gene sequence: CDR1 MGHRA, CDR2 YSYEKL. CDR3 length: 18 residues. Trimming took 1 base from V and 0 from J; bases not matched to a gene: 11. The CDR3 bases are TGCGCCAGCAGCCAAGTTTCCCACAGGGGACCAGCTAACTATGGCTACACCCTC. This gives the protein CASSQVSHRGPANYGYTL.

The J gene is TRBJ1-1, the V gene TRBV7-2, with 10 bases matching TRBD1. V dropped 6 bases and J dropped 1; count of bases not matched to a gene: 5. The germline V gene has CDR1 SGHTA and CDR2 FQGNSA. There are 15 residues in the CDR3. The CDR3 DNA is TGTGCCAGCAGACCGGACAGGGGGGCGAACACTGAAGCTTTCTTT. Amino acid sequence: CASRPDRGANTEAFF.

CDR3 region: CASSYRGGEGSPLHF. The CDR3 bases are TGTGCCAGCAGTTATAGAGGGGGTGAGGGGTCACCCCTCCACTTT. The chain uses TRBV7-2 and TRBJ1-6; D perhaps matches TRBD1 (6 bases). The germline V gene encodes CDR1 SGHTA and CDR2 FQGNSA. The CDR3 spans 15 residues. With 6 bases removed from V and 10 bases from J, the gap between germline ends came to 19 bases. The variable domain in full, with the rest retrieved from reference TRBV7-2 and TRBJ1-6, is GAGVSQSPSNKVTEKGKDVELRCDPISGHTALYWYRQSLGQGLEFLIYFQGNSAPDKSGLPSDRFSAERTGGSVSTLTIQRTQQEDSAVYLCASSYRGGEGSPLHFGNGTRLTVT.

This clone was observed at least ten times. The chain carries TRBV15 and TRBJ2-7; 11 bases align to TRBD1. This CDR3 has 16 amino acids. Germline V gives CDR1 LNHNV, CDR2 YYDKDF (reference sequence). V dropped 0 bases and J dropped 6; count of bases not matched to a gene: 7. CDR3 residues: CATSRDLPGTGGEQYF. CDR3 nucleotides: TGTGCCACCAGCAGAGACCTTCCCGGGACAGGGGGCGAGCAGTACTTC.

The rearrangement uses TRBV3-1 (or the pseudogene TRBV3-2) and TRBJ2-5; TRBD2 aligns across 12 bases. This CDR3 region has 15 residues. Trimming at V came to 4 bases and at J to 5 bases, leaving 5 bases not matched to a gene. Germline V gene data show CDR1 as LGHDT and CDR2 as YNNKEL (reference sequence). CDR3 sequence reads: CASSLRTSGAETQYF. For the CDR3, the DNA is TGTGCCAGCAGCCTCCGGACTAGCGGGGCCGAGACCCAGTACTTC.

CDR3 sequence reads: CASSMDREGRSSLHF. In DNA, the CDR3 is TGTGCCAGTAGTATGGACAGGGAAGGAAGATCATCCCTCCACTTT. This rearrangement joins TRBV19 to TRBJ1-6; 8 nucleotides line up with TRBD1. With V trimmed by 3 bases and J by 14 bases, 12 bases remained unmatched. Germline CDR1 LNHDA, CDR2 SQIVND (reference sequence). The CDR3 contains 15 residues. Using reference TRBV19 and TRBJ1-6 for the parts outside the CDR3, the full variable domain is DGGITQSPKYLFRKEGQNVTLSCEQNLNHDAMYWYRQDPGQGLRLIYYSQIVNDFQKGDIAEGYSVSREKKESFPLTVTSAQKNPTAFYLCASSMDREGRSSLHFGNGTRLTVT.

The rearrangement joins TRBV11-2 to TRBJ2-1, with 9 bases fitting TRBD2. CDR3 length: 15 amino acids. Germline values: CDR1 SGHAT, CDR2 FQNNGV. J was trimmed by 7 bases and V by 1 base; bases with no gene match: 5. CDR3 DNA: TGTGCCAGCAGCTTAGGCGGGGGGGCCGGGAATGAGCAGTTCTTC. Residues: CASSLGGGAGNEQFF.

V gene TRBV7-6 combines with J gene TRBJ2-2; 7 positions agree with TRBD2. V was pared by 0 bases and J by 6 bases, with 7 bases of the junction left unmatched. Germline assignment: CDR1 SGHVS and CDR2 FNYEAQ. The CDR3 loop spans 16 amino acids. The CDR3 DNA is TGTGCCAGCAGCTTAGCGGGAGGGGCGGTACCCGGGGAGCTGTTTTTT. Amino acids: CASSLAGGAVPGELFF.

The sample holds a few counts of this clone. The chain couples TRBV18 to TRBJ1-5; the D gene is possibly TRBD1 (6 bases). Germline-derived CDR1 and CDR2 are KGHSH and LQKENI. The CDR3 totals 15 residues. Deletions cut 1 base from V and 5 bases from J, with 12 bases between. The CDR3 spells CASSPQQGRDQPQHF. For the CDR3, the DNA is TGTGCCAGCTCACCACAACAGGGCAGGGATCAGCCCCAGCATTTT.

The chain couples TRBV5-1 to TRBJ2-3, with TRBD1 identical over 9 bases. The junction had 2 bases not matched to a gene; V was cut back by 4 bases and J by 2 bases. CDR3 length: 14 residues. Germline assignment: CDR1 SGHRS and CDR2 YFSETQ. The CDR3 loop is CASSGDRVTDTQYF. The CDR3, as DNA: TGCGCCAGCAGCGGGGACAGGGTCACAGATACGCAGTATTTT.

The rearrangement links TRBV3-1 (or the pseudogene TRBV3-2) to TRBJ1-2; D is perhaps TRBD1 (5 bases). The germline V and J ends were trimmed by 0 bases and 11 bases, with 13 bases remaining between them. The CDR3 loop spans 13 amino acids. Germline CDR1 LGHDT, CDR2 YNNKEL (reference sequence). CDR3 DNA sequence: TGTGCCAGCAGCCAAGAAGAAGGGGCCAGATACACCTTC. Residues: CASSQEEGARYTF.

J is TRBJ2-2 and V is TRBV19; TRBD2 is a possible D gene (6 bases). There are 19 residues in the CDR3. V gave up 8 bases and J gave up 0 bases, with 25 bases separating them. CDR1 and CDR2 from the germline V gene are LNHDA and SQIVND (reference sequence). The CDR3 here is CASQSLIAGGAANTGELFF. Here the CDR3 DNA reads TGTGCCAGTCAGTCCCTCATCGCGGGCGGGGCCGCGAACACCGGGGAGCTGTTTTTT.

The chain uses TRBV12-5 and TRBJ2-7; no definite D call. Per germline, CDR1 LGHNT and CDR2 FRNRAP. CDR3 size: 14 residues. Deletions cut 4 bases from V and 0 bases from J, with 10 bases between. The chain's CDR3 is CASGSSRGSYEQYF. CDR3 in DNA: TGTGCTAGTGGTTCCTCGCGCGGCTCCTACGAGCAGTACTTC.

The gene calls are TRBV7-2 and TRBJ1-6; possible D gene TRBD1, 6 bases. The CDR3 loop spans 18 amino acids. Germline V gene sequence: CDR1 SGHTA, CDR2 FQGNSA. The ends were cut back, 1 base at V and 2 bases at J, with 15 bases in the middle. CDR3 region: CASSLDPGRGTYNSPLHF. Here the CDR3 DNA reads TGTGCCAGCAGCTTAGATCCCGGCAGGGGCACCTATAATTCACCCCTCCACTTT. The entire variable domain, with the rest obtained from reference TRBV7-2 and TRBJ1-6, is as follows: GAGVSQSPSNKVTEKGKDVELRCDPISGHTALYWYRQSLGQGLEFLIYFQGNSAPDKSGLPSDRFSAERTGGSVSTLTIQRTQQEDSAVYLCASSLDPGRGTYNSPLHFGNGTRLTVT.

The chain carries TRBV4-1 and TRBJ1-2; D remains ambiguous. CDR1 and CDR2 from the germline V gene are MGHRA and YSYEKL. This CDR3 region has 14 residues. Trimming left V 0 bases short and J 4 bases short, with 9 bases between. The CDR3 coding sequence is TGCGCCAGCAGCCAAGACCCTACTCCCTATGGCTACACCTTC. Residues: CASSQDPTPYGYTF.

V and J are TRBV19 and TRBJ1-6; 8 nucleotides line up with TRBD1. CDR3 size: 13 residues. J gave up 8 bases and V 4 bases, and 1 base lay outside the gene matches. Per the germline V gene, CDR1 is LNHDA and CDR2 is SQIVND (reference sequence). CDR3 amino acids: CASSRTGYSPLHF. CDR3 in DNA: TGTGCCAGTAGTAGGACAGGGTATTCACCCCTCCACTTT.